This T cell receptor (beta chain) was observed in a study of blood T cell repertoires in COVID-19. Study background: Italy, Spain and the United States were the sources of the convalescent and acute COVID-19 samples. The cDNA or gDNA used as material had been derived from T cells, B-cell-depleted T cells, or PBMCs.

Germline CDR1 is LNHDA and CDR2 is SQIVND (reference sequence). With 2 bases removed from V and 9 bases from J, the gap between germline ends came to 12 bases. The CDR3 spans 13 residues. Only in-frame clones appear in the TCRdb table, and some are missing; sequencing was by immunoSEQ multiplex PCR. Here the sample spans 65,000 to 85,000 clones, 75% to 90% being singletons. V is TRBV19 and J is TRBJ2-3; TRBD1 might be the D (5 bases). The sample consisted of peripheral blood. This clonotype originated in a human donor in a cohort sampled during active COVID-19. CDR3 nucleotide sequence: TGTGCCAGTAGTATAACAACGAAGGGGACGCAGTATTTT. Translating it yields CASSITTKGTQYF.